This is a list of T cell receptor beta chains from one sample in a study of shared clonotypes between healthy human individuals. The table came from immunoSEQ multiplex PCR; TCRdb's copy has only in-frame clones and leaves some out. Here the sample spans about 2.4 million clones, approximately 94% being singletons. The sequenced material came from naive CD4+ T cells from PBMCs. These receptors all stem from a man aged 18 to 35 in good health. Some clones in this sample may be carry-over from other donors' samples. CDR3s include the opening cysteine and the closing phenylalanine or tryptophan. The order of the fields is CDR3 protein, CDR3 DNA, clone size, D gene, J gene, V gene. A D gene is named only where the DNA matches it firmly. Expanded clones are given a class, and other clones once, few, many or no size at all.

cdr3_aa: CAIRTPGGAEQYF
cdr3_nt: TGTGCCATCAGGACGCCCGGGGGTGCCGAGCAGTACTTC
clone_size: -
d_call: -
j_call: TRBJ2-7
v_call: TRBV10-3

cdr3_aa: CASTIGSLEGYGELFF
cdr3_nt: TGTGCCAGCACCATAGGCTCCTTAGAAGGGTACGGGGAGCTGTTTTTT
clone_size: -
d_call: -
j_call: TRBJ2-2
v_call: TRBV28

cdr3_aa: CASSPRQGNTGELFF
cdr3_nt: TGTGCCAGCTCACCACGACAGGGAAACACCGGGGAGCTGTTTTTT
clone_size: -
d_call: TRBD1
j_call: TRBJ2-2
v_call: TRBV18

cdr3_aa: CASSFLGYNEQFF
cdr3_nt: TGTGCCAGCAGTTTCTTGGGGTACAATGAGCAGTTCTTC
clone_size: -
d_call: -
j_call: TRBJ2-1
v_call: TRBV28

cdr3_aa: CASSYYGLQETQYF
cdr3_nt: TGTGCCAGCAGCTATTACGGGTTACAAGAGACCCAGTACTTC
clone_size: -
d_call: -
j_call: TRBJ2-5
v_call: TRBV7-2

cdr3_aa: CASSYSQGRSYEQYF
cdr3_nt: TGTGCCAGCAGTTACTCCCAGGGGAGGTCCTACGAGCAGTACTTC
clone_size: -
d_call: -
j_call: TRBJ2-7
v_call: TRBV6-5

cdr3_aa: CASSPPLAGGSDTQYF
cdr3_nt: TGTGCCAGCTCACCCCCCTTGGCGGGAGGGAGCGATACGCAGTATTTT
clone_size: -
d_call: TRBD2
j_call: TRBJ2-3
v_call: TRBV18

cdr3_aa: CASSASVGQPQHF
cdr3_nt: TGTGCCAGTAGCGCCTCCGTTGGGCAGCCCCAGCATTTT
clone_size: once
d_call: -
j_call: TRBJ1-5
v_call: TRBV19

cdr3_aa: CASSPPSGSYNEQFF
cdr3_nt: TGTGCCAGCAGTCCACCTAGCGGGAGTTACAATGAGCAGTTCTTC
clone_size: -
d_call: TRBD2
j_call: TRBJ2-1
v_call: TRBV28

cdr3_aa: CASSLGRASGTYEQYF
cdr3_nt: TGTGCCAGCAGCTTAGGCCGGGCTAGCGGGACCTACGAGCAGTACTTC
clone_size: -
d_call: TRBD2
j_call: TRBJ2-7
v_call: TRBV7-2

cdr3_aa: CASSLDRFDGYTF
cdr3_nt: TGTGCCAGCAGCTTAGACCGATTCGATGGCTACACCTTC
clone_size: -
d_call: -
j_call: TRBJ1-2
v_call: TRBV7-9

cdr3_aa: CASSLPGLNSRGDTQYF
cdr3_nt: TGTGCCAGCAGCTTACCGGGACTAAATTCACGGGGGGATACGCAGTATTTT
clone_size: -
d_call: TRBD2
j_call: TRBJ2-3
v_call: TRBV5-8

cdr3_aa: CSVCGQLNTEAFF
cdr3_nt: TGCAGCGTTTGTGGACAGCTGAACACTGAAGCTTTCTTT
clone_size: -
d_call: -
j_call: TRBJ1-1
v_call: TRBV29-1

cdr3_aa: CASSQGPGFDNYEQYF
cdr3_nt: TGTGCCAGCAGCCAAGGCCCCGGGTTTGACAACTACGAGCAGTACTTC
clone_size: -
d_call: -
j_call: TRBJ2-7
v_call: TRBV4-2

cdr3_aa: CASSSGRGRTDTQYF
cdr3_nt: TGCGCCAGCAGCTCGGGACGCGGGAGGACAGATACGCAGTATTTT
clone_size: -
d_call: TRBD2
j_call: TRBJ2-3
v_call: TRBV5-1

cdr3_aa: CASSWETRGLGYEQFF
cdr3_nt: TGCGCCAGCAGCTGGGAAACTAGGGGCCTTGGCTATGAGCAGTTCTTC
clone_size: once
d_call: -
j_call: TRBJ2-1
v_call: TRBV5-1

cdr3_aa: CASSVGGRDYNEQFF
cdr3_nt: TGTGCCAGCAGCGTAGGTGGCAGGGACTACAATGAGCAGTTCTTC
clone_size: -
d_call: -
j_call: TRBJ2-1
v_call: TRBV9

cdr3_aa: CASSLDRGEQYF
cdr3_nt: TGCGCCAGCAGCTTGGACAGGGGTGAGCAGTACTTC
clone_size: -
d_call: TRBD1
j_call: TRBJ2-7
v_call: TRBV5-1

cdr3_aa: CASSQDDRAFNEKLFF
cdr3_nt: TGCGCCAGCAGCCAAGATGACAGGGCCTTTAATGAAAAACTGTTTTTT
clone_size: -
d_call: TRBD1
j_call: TRBJ1-4
v_call: TRBV4-1

cdr3_aa: CASSPNDANEQFF
cdr3_nt: TGTGCCAGCTCGCCGAACGACGCCAATGAGCAGTTCTTC
clone_size: -
d_call: -
j_call: TRBJ2-1
v_call: TRBV18

cdr3_aa: CASSPRPRENGYTF
cdr3_nt: TGTGCCAGCAGCCCCCGACCGAGGGAGAATGGCTACACCTTC
clone_size: once
d_call: -
j_call: TRBJ1-2
v_call: TRBV7-3

cdr3_aa: CSVAGGTSGTSSYNEQFF
cdr3_nt: TGCAGCGTTGCGGGGGGGACTAGCGGAACTAGCTCCTACAATGAGCAGTTCTTC
clone_size: -
d_call: TRBD2
j_call: TRBJ2-1
v_call: TRBV29-1

cdr3_aa: CASSLPAATYNEQFF
cdr3_nt: TGTGCCAGCAGCTTACCAGCAGCAACCTACAATGAGCAGTTCTTC
clone_size: -
d_call: -
j_call: TRBJ2-1
v_call: TRBV5-6

cdr3_aa: CASSLTPVYEDEQFF
cdr3_nt: TGTGCCAGCAGCTTAACCCCCGTATATGAAGATGAGCAGTTCTTC
clone_size: once
d_call: -
j_call: TRBJ2-1
v_call: TRBV7-3

cdr3_aa: CASSLLAGVYNEQFF
cdr3_nt: TGTGCCAGCAGCTTACTAGCGGGCGTATACAATGAGCAGTTCTTC
clone_size: -
d_call: TRBD2
j_call: TRBJ2-1
v_call: TRBV7-2

cdr3_aa: CASSFRASRYNEQFF
cdr3_nt: TGTGCCAGCAGCTTTAGAGCGAGTCGTTACAATGAGCAGTTCTTC
clone_size: -
d_call: -
j_call: TRBJ2-1
v_call: TRBV5-6

cdr3_aa: CASSRQGNEKLFF
cdr3_nt: TGTGCCAGCAGCCGACAGGGAAATGAAAAACTGTTTTTT
clone_size: -
d_call: TRBD1
j_call: TRBJ1-4
v_call: TRBV6-1

cdr3_aa: CASSPSNTGELFF
cdr3_nt: TGTGCCAGCAGTCCCTCGAACACCGGGGAGCTGTTTTTT
clone_size: -
d_call: -
j_call: TRBJ2-2
v_call: TRBV6-4